A selection of T cell receptor beta chains follows, all from one sample in a study of blood T cell repertoires in COVID-19. Clones were read by immunoSEQ multiplex PCR, and TCRdb kept only the in-frame ones, dropping some. The data hold 150,000 to 200,000 clones, with more than 80% observed a single time. The sequenced sample consisted of peripheral blood. Receptors were obtained from a woman older than 75 with COVID-19, enrolled during active disease. Both conserved end residues are part of each CDR3. The D gene is left open where the match is weak. Only some rows state a clone size, as once, few, many or a class for expanded clones.

length | D | J | V | size | DNA | CDR3
11 | TRBD1 | TRBJ1-2 | TRBV9 | - | TGTGCCAGCTCCGGACAGGGGGGCTACACCTTC | CASSGQGGYTF
17 | TRBD1 | TRBJ2-2 | TRBV4-1 | - | TGCGCCAGCAGCCAAGAAGGCCCCGGGACAGGGAGACGGGAGCTGTTTTTT | CASSQEGPGTGRRELFF
14 | - | TRBJ1-6 | TRBV28 | - | TGTGCCAGCAGTTTAGTAAATTATAATTCACCCCTCCACTTT | CASSLVNYNSPLHF
15 | - | TRBJ2-1 | TRBV7-8 | - | TGTGCCAGCAGCTTAGAGCCTGACGGAGGCAATGAGCAGTTCTTC | CASSLEPDGGNEQFF
15 | TRBD2 | TRBJ2-2 | TRBV7-8 | - | TGTGCCAGCAGTCGTAGCGGGAGGAGTACCGGGGAGCTGTTTTTT | CASSRSGRSTGELFF
12 | TRBD1 | TRBJ1-2 | TRBV7-9 | - | TGTGCCAGCAGCCACGGGACAGGGAGAGACACCTTC | CASSHGTGRDTF
13 | - | TRBJ1-2 | TRBV12-3/TRBV12-4 | - | TGTGCCAGCAGTTTAGTAGTTGGGGCTGGCTACACCTTC | CASSLVVGAGYTF
16 | - | TRBJ2-7 | TRBV21-1 | - | TGTGCCAGCACCCGAACTCGACTAGGTGGCTCCTACGAGCAGTACTTC | CASTRTRLGGSYEQYF
14 | - | TRBJ1-6 | TRBV2 | - | TGTGCCAGCATACGGAGCTCCTATAATTCACCCCTCCACTTT | CASIRSSYNSPLHF
15 | - | TRBJ1-1 | TRBV18 | - | TGTGCCAGCTCACCACCGCCACAGTCAAGCACTGAAGCTTTCTTT | CASSPPPQSSTEAFF
12 | - | TRBJ1-2 | TRBV27 | - | TGTGCCAGCAGGCGTAGACTAGAAGGCTACACCTTC | CASRRRLEGYTF
15 | TRBD1 | TRBJ2-7 | TRBV5-4 | - | TGTGCCAGCAGCTCCCGGGGACAGGGGGTGGGCGAGCAGTACTTC | CASSSRGQGVGEQYF
12 | - | TRBJ2-2 | TRBV7-9 | - | TGTGCCAGCCGACTCAGTCGCGGGGAGCTGTTTTTT | CASRLSRGELFF
15 | - | TRBJ2-5 | TRBV20-1 | few | TGCAGTGCTAGTTCTCCGACTGGTTGGCAAGAGACCCAGTACTTC | CSASSPTGWQETQYF
15 | TRBD1 | TRBJ1-6 | TRBV19 | - | TGTGCCAGTAGCCGTGGACAGGTGGGGAATTCACCCCTCCACTTT | CASSRGQVGNSPLHF
16 | - | TRBJ2-7 | TRBV2 | - | TGTGCCAGCAGCGAGAGCACAGGGATAGGCTCCTACGAGCAGTACTTC | CASSESTGIGSYEQYF
14 | - | TRBJ2-5 | TRBV11-1 | - | TGTGCCAGCAGCGTTCCGGGGTCTTGGGAGACCCAGTACTTC | CASSVPGSWETQYF
16 | TRBD1 | TRBJ2-5 | TRBV5-6 | few | TGTGCCAGCAGCTTGACGGGACAGGGTTTTTCGGAGACCCAGTACTTC | CASSLTGQGFSETQYF